The following is a TCR beta chain sequence with its context. What it binds is unknown. From germline, CDR1 is SGHDT and CDR2 YYEEEE. J gave up 8 bases and V 2 bases, and 4 bases lay outside the gene matches. This CDR3 is 13 amino acids long. This sample stems from a study of identifying expanded T cells in peripheral blood. Study-wide results and caveats: Clone count variance between roughly 2-week samples rose with total template count. Technical replicates showed about 1.2 changed clones; approximately 2 weeks roughly 15; four weeks 19.

No infections or other immune events were documented during collection. Assay used: immunoSEQ multiplex PCR; TCRdb lists only in-frame clones, some missing. This table has around 100,000 clones, 88% appearing once. The chain couples TRBV5-6 to TRBJ1-2; 9 positions match TRBD1. Sequenced: blood. The TCR sequence derives from a person between 18 and 69 years old in good health. The CDR3 loop is CASSFPTGGGYTF. CDR3 nucleotides: TGTGCCAGCAGCTTCCCCACAGGGGGCGGCTACACCTTC.